This T cell receptor beta chain was observed in a study of vaccination effects on CD4 cells after COVID-19. Antigen-specific CD4+ T cells were expanded with viral peptide pools in the ViraFEST assay before sequencing. Culturing for about 9 days preceded CD4+ T cell isolation. Subjects were given two BNT162b2 or mRNA-1273 vaccine doses. IL-2 medium took the place of half the medium on both days 3 and 7. Libraries were prepared by immunoSEQ multiplex PCR; TCRdb keeps only in-frame clonotypes and omits some of them. The table records approximately 78,000 clones, around 81% of them present only once. The CDR3 contains 12 residues. Germline CDR1 and CDR2: DFQATT and SNEGSKA (reference sequence). A remark on this clone: The antigen remains unidentified. The junction departs from germline at one end; a sequencing error may be responsible.

This chain connects TRBV20-1 to TRBJ1-5, with a tentative D call TRBD1 (6 bases). The receptor was isolated from a human donor who received a COVID-19 vaccine. The sample here was CD4+ T cells from PBMCs cultured with HCoV-229E spike peptides, taken after COVID-19 vaccination. The CDR3 loop reads CSASHTGTILYF. The CDR3 nucleotides read TGCAGTGCTAGTCACACCGGGACAATTCTCTATTTT.